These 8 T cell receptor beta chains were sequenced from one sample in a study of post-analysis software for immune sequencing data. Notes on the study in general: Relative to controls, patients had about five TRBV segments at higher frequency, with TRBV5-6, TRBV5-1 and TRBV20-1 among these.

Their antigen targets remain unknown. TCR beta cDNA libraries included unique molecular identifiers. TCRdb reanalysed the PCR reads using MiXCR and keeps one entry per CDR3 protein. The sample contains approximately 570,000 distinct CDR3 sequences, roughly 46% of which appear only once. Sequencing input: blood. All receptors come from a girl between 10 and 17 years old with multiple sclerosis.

The CDR3 sequence is CASSGLARTQYF. The DNA for the CDR3 is TGTGCCAGCAGTGGACTAGCCCGAACCCAGTATTTT. J is TRBJ2-3 and V is TRBV6-5; 8 bases match TRBD2. The ends lost 5 bases at V and 12 bases at J; junction bases unmatched: 7. The CDR3 totals 12 residues. From germline, CDR1 is MNHEY and CDR2 SVGAGI.

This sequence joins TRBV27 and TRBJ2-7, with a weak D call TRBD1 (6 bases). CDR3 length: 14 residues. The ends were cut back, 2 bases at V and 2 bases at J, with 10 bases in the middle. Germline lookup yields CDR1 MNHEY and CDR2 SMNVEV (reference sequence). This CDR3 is CASSLIRQAYEQYF. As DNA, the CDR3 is TGTGCCAGCAGTTTAATTAGACAGGCCTACGAGCAGTACTTC.

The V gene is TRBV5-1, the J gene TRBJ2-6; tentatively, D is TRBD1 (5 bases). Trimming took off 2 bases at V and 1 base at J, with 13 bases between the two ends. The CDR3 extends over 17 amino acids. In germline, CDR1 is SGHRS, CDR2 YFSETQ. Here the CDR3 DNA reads TGCGCCAGCAGCTTTGGGGCCTTTGTTTCTGGGGCCAACGTCCTGACTTTC. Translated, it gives CASSFGAFVSGANVLTF.

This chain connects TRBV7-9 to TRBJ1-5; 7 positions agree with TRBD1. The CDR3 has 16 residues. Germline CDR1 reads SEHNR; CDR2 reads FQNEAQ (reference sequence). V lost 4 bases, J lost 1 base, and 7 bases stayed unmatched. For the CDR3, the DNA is TGTGCCAGCAGCTACGGGACAGCGTCCAGCAATCAGCCCCAGCATTTT. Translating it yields CASSYGTASSNQPQHF. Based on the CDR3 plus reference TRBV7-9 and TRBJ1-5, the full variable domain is DTGVSQNPRHKITKRGQNVTFRCDPISEHNRLYWYRQTLGQGPEFLTYFQNEAQLEKSRLLSDRFSAERPKGSFSTLEIQRTEQGDSAMYLCASSYGTASSNQPQHFGDGTRLSIL.

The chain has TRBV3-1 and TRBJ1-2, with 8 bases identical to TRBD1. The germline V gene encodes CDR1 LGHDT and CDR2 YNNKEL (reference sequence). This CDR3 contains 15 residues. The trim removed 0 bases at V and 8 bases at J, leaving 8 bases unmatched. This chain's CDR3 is CASSQDFGQGAGYTF. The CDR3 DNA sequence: TGTGCCAGCAGCCAAGATTTCGGGCAGGGGGCCGGCTACACCTTC.

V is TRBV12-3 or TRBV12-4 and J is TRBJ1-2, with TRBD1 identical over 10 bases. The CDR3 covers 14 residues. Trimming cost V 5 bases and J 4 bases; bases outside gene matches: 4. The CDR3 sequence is CASSPGQGFYGYTF. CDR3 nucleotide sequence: TGTGCCAGCAGTCCGGGACAGGGGTTCTATGGCTACACCTTC.

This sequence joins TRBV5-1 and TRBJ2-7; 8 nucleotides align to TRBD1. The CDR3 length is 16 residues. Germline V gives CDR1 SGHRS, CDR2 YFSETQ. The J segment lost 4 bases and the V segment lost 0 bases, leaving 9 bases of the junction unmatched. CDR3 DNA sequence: TGCGCCAGCAGCTTGGGGGCGAGACAGGGGAAATACGAGCAGTACTTC. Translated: CASSLGARQGKYEQYF.

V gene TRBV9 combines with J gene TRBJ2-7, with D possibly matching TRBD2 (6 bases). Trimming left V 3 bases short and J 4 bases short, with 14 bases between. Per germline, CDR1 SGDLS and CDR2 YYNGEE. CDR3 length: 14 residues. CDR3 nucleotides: TGTGCCAGCAGCGAGGGACTCTCGGGGTACGAGCAGTACTTC. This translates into CASSEGLSGYEQYF.